These 2 T cell receptor beta chains share one sample of origin, sequenced in a study of beta chain features in type 1 diabetes. Since all of the isolated RNA was reverse transcribed, expressed TCRB transcripts were what got sequenced. Some clones are missing from TCRdb's copy, which holds only in-frame ones; the method was immunoSEQ multiplex PCR. This sample has about 360,000 clones, with 10% to 15% found just once. The specimen was naive CD4+ T cells from blood. These receptors all come from a man younger than 35 in good health.

This clone was observed a few times. The CDR3 sequence: CAWILAGGTDTQYF. The DNA of the CDR3 is TGTGCCTGGATACTAGCGGGAGGCACAGATACGCAGTATTTT. The chain joins TRBV30 to TRBJ2-3; 11 bases align to TRBD2. The germline V gene encodes CDR1 GTSNPN and CDR2 SVGIG (reference sequence). The CDR3 covers 14 residues. V lost 4 bases, J lost 1 base, and 1 base stayed unmatched.

This clone was recorded at least ten times. The rearrangement uses TRBV29-1 and TRBJ2-3; D remains unclear. The V and J ends lost 7 bases and 2 bases respectively, with 10 bases between them. The CDR3 loop spans 12 amino acids. Germline lookup yields CDR1 SQVTM and CDR2 ANQGSEA. The CDR3 sequence is CSARVFTDTQYF. The CDR3 nucleotides are TGCAGCGCCCGGGTCTTCACAGATACGCAGTATTTT.